One sample yielded the 20 T cell receptor beta chains listed below, sequenced in a study of T-cell memory formation after mild COVID-19 (dated by TCRdb to about 2021). Libraries were built with 5' RACE. Instrument used: Illumina NovaSeq 6000. TCRdb reran the public reads through fastp at Q25 and MiXCR, keeping productive beta chains. Records with the same CDR3 protein are collapsed into one entry carrying the most frequent genes and DNA. Across this sample there are a few hundred thousand distinct CDR3 sequences, with approximately 15% seen only once. In total, the top ten clones hold roughly 22% of the sample. Sequenced input: PBMCs or a T cell subset sorted from them (not recorded which). Receptors originate from a man aged 18 to 30 who had mild COVID-19 (a few samples of this study predate the infection). The sample titles of this study are shuffled in the database, so cell type and time point are left out; the donor was told from shared clones.

V usage is TRBV5-1 and J usage is TRBJ2-7, with D maybe TRBD1 (5 bases). CDR3 size: 13 residues. Between the trimmed V and J ends, which lost 4 bases and 2 bases, there was a span of 10 bases. Germline V gene data show CDR1 as SGHRS and CDR2 as YFSETQ. DNA for the CDR3: TGCGCCAGCAGCCATACGGACACCTACGAGCAGTACTTC. Translating it yields CASSHTDTYEQYF.

This clonotype was seen a handful of times. The rearrangement links TRBV7-4 to TRBJ2-5; TRBD2 agrees at 7 bases. The ends lost 10 bases at V and 5 bases at J; junction bases unmatched: 10. The CDR3 spans 13 residues. The germline V gene encodes CDR1 SGHVT and CDR2 SQSDAQ. DNA of the CDR3: TGTGCCAACAATCCCCGGGGAGGGGAGACCCAGTACTTC. It specifies CANNPRGGETQYF.

This clonotype was found a few times. The chain is built from TRBV24-1 and TRBJ1-1; TRBD1 agrees at 7 bases. The CDR3 is 13 amino acids. Germline V CDR1 and CDR2: KGHDR, SFDVKD. Losses at the gene ends were 4 bases for V and 4 bases for J; bases not matched to a gene: 2. CDR3 sequence reads: CATSDGDSTEAFF. The CDR3, as DNA: TGTGCCACCAGTGACGGGGACAGCACTGAAGCTTTCTTT.

This clonotype has ten or more counts. The chain uses TRBV3-1 and TRBJ2-7; D ambiguous. Germline V CDR1 and CDR2: LGHDT, YNNKEL (reference sequence). The CDR3 has 12 amino acids. V shed 10 bases and J shed 1 base, with 11 bases lying between them. CDR3 loop: CATLSRSYEQYF. Here the CDR3 DNA reads TGTGCCACCCTATCCCGTTCCTACGAGCAGTACTTC.

This chain uses TRBV9 with TRBJ2-1; D is unresolved. This CDR3 has 13 amino acids. Germline V gives CDR1 SGDLS, CDR2 YYNGEE. The V end lost 0 bases, the J end lost 4 bases, and 5 bases lay between the germline ends. The CDR3 nucleotides are TGTGCCAGCAGCGTAGCCGGGTACAATGAGCAGTTCTTC. This translates into CASSVAGYNEQFF.

Only a few counts were recorded for this clonotype. The gene calls are TRBV6-5 and TRBJ1-2; TRBD1 matches 8 bases. The V gene end was trimmed by 4 bases and the J gene end by 3 bases; junction bases not matched to a gene: 13. The CDR3 runs 17 residues. The V gene's germline CDR1 is MNHEY and CDR2 SVGAGI. DNA of the CDR3: TGTGCCAGCAGTTCCCGGGCTAGGACAGGGAGGGACTATGGCTACACCTTC. Translated, it gives CASSSRARTGRDYGYTF.

This clonotype has a count of ten or more. The V gene is TRBV4-1, the J gene TRBJ1-1; D unclear. CDR1 and CDR2 from the germline V gene are MGHRA and YSYEKL. V lost 4 bases to trimming and J lost 1 base, with 7 bases between them. The CDR3 consists of 13 residues. CDR3 DNA: TGCGCCAGCAGCCCCCGGGAGAACACTGAAGCTTTCTTT. Translated: CASSPRENTEAFF.

The chain couples TRBV5-1 to TRBJ2-3; D possibly matches TRBD1 or TRBD2 (5 bases each). The V and J ends lost 3 bases and 1 base respectively, with 12 bases between them. This CDR3 contains 15 residues. Germline V gives CDR1 SGHRS, CDR2 YFSETQ. The CDR3 reads CASSSTADGTDTQYF. DNA for the CDR3: TGCGCCAGCAGCTCGACAGCGGATGGCACAGATACGCAGTATTTT.

The table lists this clonotype with a few counts. The chain links TRBV5-1 to TRBJ2-2; D gene ambiguous. Trimming left V 0 bases short and J 10 bases short, with 7 bases between. From germline, CDR1 is SGHRS and CDR2 YFSETQ. The CDR3 covers 12 residues. This chain's CDR3 is CASSLARQELFF. As DNA, the CDR3 is TGCGCCAGCAGCTTGGCAAGACAGGAGCTGTTTTTT. Based on the CDR3 plus reference TRBV5-1 and TRBJ2-2, the full variable domain is KAGVTQTPRYLIKTRGQQVTLSCSPISGHRSVSWYQQTPGQGLQFLFEYFSETQRNKGNFPGRFSGRQFSNSRSEMNVSTLELGDSALYLCASSLARQELFFGEGSRLTVL.

The genes are TRBV20-1 and TRBJ1-6, with a tentative D call TRBD1 (5 bases). Germline CDR1 is DFQATT and CDR2 is SNEGSKA (reference sequence). V lost 2 bases and J lost 2, with 16 bases in between. This CDR3 region has 17 residues. DNA of the CDR3: TGCAGTGCTAGACCTATTGGAAAGGGGACCTATAATTCACCCCTCCACTTT. It yields the protein CSARPIGKGTYNSPLHF.

In this sample, this clonotype turned up a few times. The CDR3 coding sequence is TGTGCCAGCAGTTACAGGCTGATCGGGGAAGCTTTCTTT. Translation gives CASSYRLIGEAFF. V is TRBV6-2 or TRBV6-3 and J is TRBJ1-1; no reliable D call. V lost 2 bases, J lost 8 bases, and 12 bases lay in between. The germline V gene encodes CDR1 MNHEY and CDR2 SVGEGT. This CDR3 is built from 13 residues.

This clonotype has just a few counts. The V call is TRBV4-2, the J call TRBJ2-7, with 7 bases fitting TRBD2. CDR3 length: 15 amino acids. Germline trimming cut 1 base from V and 4 bases from J; bases unmatched to any gene: 7. Germline values: CDR1 LGHNA, CDR2 YNFKEQ. The CDR3 reads CASSQAGGSLYEQYF. As DNA, the CDR3 is TGTGCCAGCAGCCAAGCGGGGGGTTCTCTTTACGAGCAGTACTTC.

A few counts support this clonotype. The CDR3 loop is CASSLAPGGPPDTQYF. The CDR3 coding sequence is TGTGCCAGCAGCCTCGCGCCGGGAGGGCCCCCAGATACGCAGTATTTT. This chain links TRBV5-4 with TRBJ2-3, with 8 positions matching TRBD2. Germline V gives CDR1 SGHNT, CDR2 YYREEE (reference sequence). V lost 4 bases to trimming and J lost 4 bases; unmatched junction nucleotides: 11. The CDR3 covers 16 residues.

This clonotype has a handful of counts. V and J are TRBV4-1 and TRBJ2-3; unclear D gene. V was cut by 1 base and J by 4 bases, with 6 bases left in between. This CDR3 contains 13 residues. Germline V gene data show CDR1 as MGHRA and CDR2 as YSYEKL. CDR3 sequence: CASSQVVADTQYF. The CDR3 DNA sequence: TGCGCCAGCAGCCAAGTGGTTGCAGATACGCAGTATTTT.

The gene calls are TRBV20-1 and TRBJ2-3; no definite D call. Deletions cut 3 bases from V and 2 bases from J, with 9 bases between. Germline CDR1 and CDR2: DFQATT and SNEGSKA (reference sequence). The length of the CDR3 is 13 residues. For the CDR3, the DNA is TGCAGTGCTAGGGGCAGGAACACAGATACGCAGTATTTT. The encoded protein is CSARGRNTDTQYF.

CDR3 bases: TGTGCCAGCAGTTACTCGGCACAGGGCTACGAGCAGTACTTC. Protein: CASSYSAQGYEQYF. V and J are TRBV6-5 and TRBJ2-7, with D possibly TRBD1 on 6 matching bases. The CDR3 is made up of 14 amino acids. Looked up from germline, CDR1 is MNHEY and CDR2 is SVGAGI. V gave up 0 bases and J gave up 3 bases, with 9 bases separating them.

This clonotype was counted a few times. The rearrangement links TRBV7-6 to TRBJ2-7; D is ambiguous. The CDR3 is 13 amino acids. Deletions cut 1 base from V and 5 bases from J, with 9 bases between. The V gene's germline CDR1 is SGHVS and CDR2 FNYEAQ. The CDR3 sequence: CASSLEGWNEQYF. Here the CDR3 DNA reads TGTGCCAGCAGCTTAGAGGGCTGGAACGAGCAGTACTTC. The full variable domain, completed using reference TRBV7-6 and TRBJ2-7, is GAGVSQSPRYKVTKRGQDVALRCDPISGHVSLYWYRQALGQGPEFLTYFNYEAQQDKSGLPNDRFSAERPEGSISTLTIQRTEQRDSAMYRCASSLEGWNEQYFGPGTRLTVT.

A few counts support this clonotype. This chain connects TRBV30 to TRBJ1-2, with D uncertain. The V end was cut by 7 bases, the J end by 5 bases, with 14 bases between. Germline values: CDR1 GTSNPN, CDR2 SVGIG (reference sequence). This CDR3 contains 12 residues. CDR3 sequence: CASPGYGYGYTF. The CDR3 DNA reads as TGTGCCTCCCCGGGGTATGGGTATGGCTACACCTTC.

This clonotype has just a few counts. J is TRBJ1-5 and V is TRBV6-1, with D perhaps matching TRBD1 (6 bases). V gave up 10 bases and J gave up 2 bases, with 15 bases separating them. The CDR3 has 14 residues. In germline, CDR1 is MNHNS, CDR2 SASEGT. Here the CDR3 DNA reads TGTGCCATCGGAGGGGGTTCCCGCAATCAGCCCCAGCATTTT. It codes for CAIGGGSRNQPQHF.

V is TRBV5-1 and J is TRBJ1-4, with 9 bases lining up with TRBD1. The CDR3 extends over 14 amino acids. Unmatched junction bases numbered 3, after V lost 2 bases and J lost 7 bases. CDR1 and CDR2 (germline): SGHRS, YFSETQ. The chain's CDR3 is CASSLADRGEKLFF. The CDR3 nucleotides are TGCGCCAGCAGCTTAGCGGACAGGGGTGAAAAACTGTTTTTT.